This TCR beta chain was captured in a study of identical twins (dated by TCRdb to 2016 to 2017). As for the study more broadly: To test whether fetal clonotypes persist, this study deep-sequenced TCR alpha and beta repertoires from monozygotic twins, from unrelated adults of various ages, and from cord blood. Replicate twin experiments were performed at different times using different library preparation protocols to rule out contamination.

What the research found in general, with its limitations: Fewer insertions were carried by abundant cord blood beta clonotypes, a similar but weaker trend appeared in young adult naive repertoires, and no such trend appeared in memory repertoires. Compared with coincidental sharing between unrelated individuals, an excess of low generation-probability sequences was observed among out-of-frame TCR alpha sequences shared between twins. In beta out-of-frame sequences, excess twin sharing was weaker, because having fewer shared sequences lowered the signal-to-noise ratio. In monozygotic twins, out-of-frame TCR alpha sharing was systematically underestimated by recombination models, although the models agreed with sharing between unrelated individuals. Because the same donors could not be followed over many years, conclusions were based on cross-sectional statistical analysis. Invariant T cells such as MAIT and iNKT could partly confound zero-insertion analyses, although diverse VJ usage argued against such confounding for most clonotypes.

All donors were healthy Caucasians. The twin cohort comprised three pairs of female monozygotic twins, all aged roughly 18 to 30 years. Miltenyi CD45RO+ enrichment and human naive T-cell isolation kits were used to isolate memory (CD45RO+) and naive T cells from PBMC. About this clonotype itself: Its antigen remains unidentified. No base quality values were provided; no much bigger clone lies one nucleotide off.

Preparation of the library involved 5' RACE. The sample was run on an Illumina HiSeq 2000. Template switching introduced a universal primer binding site; the final cDNA contained a unique molecular identifier, enabling accurate counting of TCR cDNA molecules. Specific primers in the conserved constant-segment region were used to synthesize first-strand cDNA for the TCR alpha and beta chains. To control for contamination, every cDNA library carried two barcodes: a SMART-Mk sample barcode plus Illumina barcodes. TruSeq adapter sequences, together with Illumina sample barcodes, were added in two successive PCR steps. The Illumina HiSeq platform was used with custom primers to sequence TCR alpha and beta cDNA libraries. The paper's processing steps were these. MiGEC was used to process raw reads and extract unique molecular identifiers, and MiXCR was used to find CDR3 positions. Recombination models were inferred per individual with the repgenHMM and IGoR tools using an EM algorithm. The analysis of shared clonotypes was done with the tcR package in R, with sharing normalized by the product of cloneset sizes. Out-of-frame nonproductive sequences were analyzed to study raw recombination free of thymic and clonal selection effects. Using fastp at Q25 and MiXCR, TCRdb reprocessed the public reads and kept productive beta chains. Rows are unified per CDR3 protein, each entry keeping the most common DNA and genes. TCRdb, rather than the study authors, made the V and J calls. The table for this sample lists some 250,000 distinct CDR3 sequences; 10% to 15% of them were counted only once. 3.5% to 4.5% of the sample is held by the ten biggest clonotypes.

CDR1 and CDR2 are read off the germline V gene as SGHTA and FQGNSA. The CDR3, from cysteine to phenylalanine, totals 15 residues. The entry retains the CDR3 DNA only, 45 bases that are in frame from base 1. V has 5 bases trimmed and J has 4 bases trimmed; junction bases matching no gene number 9. The same specimen was also included in a second study, on yellow fever vaccine responses in identical twins. Drawing on the second study: The T cell response to vaccination in identical twins was reported by the authors to appear partly convergent and partly personalized. Focusing on identical twins, the study followed the T cell clones that responded to the vaccine, and did so with precision.

Sample: memory (CD45RO+) T cells sorted from blood. Explained via the paper, the cell subset or site label denotes: CD45RO+ enriched T cells. The chain is made from TRBV7-2 and TRBJ2-7; 9 bases in the middle match TRBD2. This clonotype was obtained from a woman younger than 35 in good health. In nucleotides, the sequence is TGTGCCAGCAGCGGACAAGGGCGGGGGGGTTACGAGCAGTACTTC. This codes for CASSGQGRGGYEQYF.